Listed below are T cell receptor beta chains from one sample, sequenced in a study of T-cell memory formation after mild COVID-19. Using its own MiXCR run on the 5' RACE reads, TCRdb lists one record per CDR3 protein. The repertoire includes around 6,000 distinct CDR3 sequences, over 15% of them detected once, and around 60% sits in the top ten. The sample was PBMCs or a T cell subset sorted from them (not recorded which). These receptor sequences come from an adult woman who had mild COVID-19 (a few samples of this study predate the infection). Cell type and time point are not known. The conserved cysteine and the conserved F or W are not part of the CDR3 here. The D gene is left open where the match is weak. Not all rows give a size; the values are once, few, many and, for expanded clones, a class.

NA	TRBJ2-2	TRBV9	14	NA	ASSSQTGWDTGELF
medium-sized	TRBJ2-3	TRBV4-1	15	TRBD2	ASSQEPLAGSTDTQY
many	TRBJ1-4	TRBV5-5	14	NA	ASSLRGEFMAEKLF
many	TRBJ1-1	TRBV6-5	14	NA	ASSYWSGYMNTEAF
many	TRBJ2-3	TRBV5-1	11	NA	ASSSLSTDTQY
many	TRBJ1-3	TRBV28	14	NA	ASSFDPASSGNTIY
medium-sized	TRBJ2-1	TRBV5-4	14	TRBD2	ASSFRQLAEYNEQF
NA	TRBJ2-5	TRBV7-9	10	TRBD2	ARSSGDETQY
many	TRBJ2-5	TRBV9	13	NA	ASSVGSGYEETQY
many	TRBJ2-7	TRBV29-1	10	NA	SYAGRGGEQY
many	TRBJ2-3	TRBV24-1	15	TRBD2	ATSEPGLAGGTDTQY
many	TRBJ2-2	TRBV5-4	11	NA	ASSLASSGELF
NA	TRBJ2-3	TRBV7-8	17	TRBD2	ASSSPTSGTGRGTDTQY
many	TRBJ2-7	TRBV5-4	11	TRBD2	ASSWSAGGEQY
NA	NA	TRBV2	12	TRBD1	ASSFDRGEKTQY
NA	TRBJ2-3	TRBV12-3/TRBV12-4	13	TRBD2	ASSSLAGTTDTQY
many	TRBJ2-7	TRBV5-1	11	NA	ASSLQAPHEQY
NA	TRBJ1-2	TRBV5-1	15	TRBD1	ASSLGNSAGTGGGYT
many	TRBJ2-3	TRBV12-3/TRBV12-4	13	NA	ASTPTGQITDTQY
many	TRBJ1-4	TRBV20-1	12	TRBD1	SARSDRVQEKLF
NA	TRBJ2-7	TRBV21-1	14	NA	ASSSLGQARSYEQY
many	TRBJ1-5	TRBV4-1	14	NA	ASSQIRGGGNQPQH
few	TRBJ2-7	TRBV13	10	NA	ASSSTGGPQY
many	TRBJ2-7	TRBV6-2/TRBV6-3	15	TRBD1	ASSYSSTGRRTYEQY
many	TRBJ1-1	TRBV11-2	9	NA	ASSLAGTAF
many	TRBJ2-7	TRBV4-1	14	TRBD2	ASSQPGLAPSGEQY
many	TRBJ2-1	TRBV6-5	16	NA	ASSRPTSGIRIYNEQF
NA	TRBJ1-4	TRBV7-9	12	TRBD1	ASRGQAFNEKLF
few	TRBJ2-3	TRBV2	12	NA	ASSEVPGWDTQY
few	TRBJ1-1	TRBV12-3/TRBV12-4	9	NA	ASSQTVEAF
many	TRBJ1-1	TRBV20-1	13	NA	SARDRRNMNTEAF
medium-sized	TRBJ2-1	TRBV7-6	15	NA	ASSPQWAPYTYNEQF
many	TRBJ2-3	TRBV20-1	11	NA	SARNQDTDTQY
many	TRBJ1-5	TRBV4-1	12	TRBD1	ASSHRQGTQPQH
NA	TRBJ2-3	TRBV7-3	11	NA	ASSLTPRDTQY
NA	TRBJ1-1	TRBV6-6	11	NA	ASSYRRDTEAF
few	TRBJ1-2	TRBV2	11	NA	ASSPTVNYGYT
NA	TRBJ2-7	TRBV12-3/TRBV12-4	14	NA	ASSFPPGQGSYEQY
many	TRBJ2-7	TRBV5-1	11	TRBD1	ASSLDRAYEQY
many	TRBJ2-2	TRBV30	13	NA	AWSGGTTNTGELF
many	TRBJ2-3	TRBV14	16	NA	ASSPDVGRGFRTDTQY
medium-sized	TRBJ2-4	TRBV12-3/TRBV12-4	18	NA	ASSLALGPGVPVSKNIQY
NA	TRBJ2-1	TRBV12-3/TRBV12-4	13	NA	ASSSGTHSYNEQF
medium-sized	TRBJ2-3	TRBV4-1	15	NA	ASSLHPWAEGTDTQY
many	TRBJ1-1	TRBV30	12	NA	AWSAFTIDTEAF